Shown below are 25 T cell receptor beta chains from a single sample sequenced in a study of blood T cell repertoires in COVID-19. This table comes from immunoSEQ multiplex PCR, and its TCRdb copy is limited to in-frame clones, with some not included. Of about 200,000 clones in the sample, approximately 86% were seen once. The material sequenced was peripheral blood. These receptors originate from a man between 40 and 49 years old with acute or convalescent COVID-19.

This rearrangement joins TRBV6-4 to TRBJ1-1; tentative D call: TRBD1 (6 bases). The CDR3 totals 12 residues. CDR1 is MRHNA and CDR2 is SNTAGT in the germline V gene. Trimming removed 5 bases from V and 7 bases from J, with 11 bases in between. The CDR3 region has the DNA TGTGCCAGCAGTTCTACAGGGAATGAAGCTTTCTTT. It specifies CASSSTGNEAFF.

This clone was seen more than once but under ten times. This specimen includes other DNA sequences encoding the same CDR3. The chain uses TRBV10-1 and TRBJ2-3; no reliable D call. CDR3 length: 12 amino acids. Trimming stripped 6 bases from V and 0 bases from J, with 4 bases between. The germline V gene encodes CDR1 WNHNN and CDR2 SYGVQD (reference sequence). The CDR3 DNA is TGCGCCAGCAGCTATAGCACAGATACGCAGTATTTT. It specifies CASSYSTDTQYF.

The gene calls are TRBV2 and TRBJ1-5, with D unresolved. This CDR3 comprises 15 residues. The germline V gene has CDR1 SNHLY and CDR2 FYNNEI. V was clipped by 4 bases and J by 2 bases, with 12 bases between them. CDR3 sequence (DNA): TGTGCCAGCAGTGTTAGAGGATCTGGCAATCAGCCCCAGCATTTT. Its translation is CASSVRGSGNQPQHF.

The chain combines TRBV3-1 (or the pseudogene TRBV3-2) with TRBJ1-1; weak D call: TRBD1 (5 bases). The CDR3 length is 19 residues. V dropped 4 bases and J dropped 0 bases, with 24 bases sitting between them. Germline CDR1 LGHDT, CDR2 YNNKEL (reference sequence). The CDR3, as DNA: TGTGCCAGCAGCCCCAGTCGGCGGGGGGTTCCCCTGCTGAACACTGAAGCTTTCTTT. As protein: CASSPSRRGVPLLNTEAFF.

The rearrangement uses TRBV4-2 and TRBJ2-2; 9 bases map to TRBD2. Germline CDR1 LGHNA, CDR2 YNFKEQ. Unmatched junction bases numbered 6, after V lost 1 base and J lost 3 bases. The CDR3 has 17 residues. As DNA, the CDR3 is TGTGCCAGCAGCCAAGGCGGGGGGGAGACGCACACCGGGGAGCTGTTTTTT. The encoded protein is CASSQGGGETHTGELFF.

This chain connects TRBV6-5 to TRBJ2-1, with 8 nucleotides matching TRBD1. Germline V gives CDR1 MNHEY, CDR2 SVGAGI. This CDR3 is 14 amino acids long. V was clipped by 6 bases and J by 8 bases; unmatched bases: 9. CDR3: CASRRLDRDYEQFF. The DNA of the CDR3 is TGTGCCAGCAGAAGACTGGACAGGGATTATGAGCAGTTCTTC.

The rearrangement joins TRBV4-3 to TRBJ1-1; 7 bases are shared with TRBD1. The V gene's germline CDR1 is LGHNA and CDR2 YSLEER. The CDR3 is 16 amino acids. V gave up 5 bases and J gave up 4 bases; unmatched junction bases: 13. Written as DNA, the CDR3 is TGCGCCAGCAGCAAAGCTGAGGGGGCCATGGGCACTGAAGCTTTCTTT. Residues: CASSKAEGAMGTEAFF.

Turning to this clone: Other DNA variants within this sample encode the same CDR3. The chain employs TRBV19 and TRBJ2-7, with TRBD2 matching 11 bases. The CDR3 spans 14 residues. In germline, CDR1 is LNHDA, CDR2 SQIVND (reference sequence). Germline trimming cut 5 bases from V and 4 bases from J; bases unmatched to any gene: 4. CDR3 protein: CASSRLAGGYEQYF. The CDR3 DNA reads TGTGCCAGTAGTCGTCTAGCGGGAGGTTACGAGCAGTACTTC.

The V call is TRBV5-6, the J call TRBJ1-5; 10 bases fit TRBD1. CDR1 is SGHDT, CDR2 YYEEEE, per germline. The CDR3 is made up of 17 amino acids. The trim removed 1 base at V and 7 bases at J, leaving 11 bases unmatched. The CDR3 DNA is TGTGCCAGCAGCTTGCGGCCCGGGACAGGGGTAAGGCAGCCCCAGCATTTT. It is translated as CASSLRPGTGVRQPQHF.

This chain uses TRBV6-2 or TRBV6-3 with TRBJ2-5; D not certain. The V and J ends lost 1 base and 5 bases respectively, with 5 bases between them. Germline CDR1 and CDR2: MNHEY and SVGEGT. The CDR3 is made up of 12 amino acids. The CDR3 DNA sequence: TGTGCCAGCAGTTACTACGGGGAGACCCAGTACTTC. Translating gives CASSYYGETQYF.

J is TRBJ2-3 and V is TRBV3-1 (or the pseudogene TRBV3-2); 14 bases match TRBD2. The CDR3 runs to 18 residues. J was trimmed by 5 bases and V by 3 bases; bases with no gene match: 10. From germline, CDR1 is LGHDT and CDR2 YNNKEL (reference sequence). CDR3 in amino acids: CASSHPTSGRAPGDTQYF. CDR3 bases: TGTGCCAGCAGCCACCCGACTAGCGGGAGGGCCCCCGGAGATACGCAGTATTTT.

The rearrangement uses TRBV6-5 and TRBJ2-1; weak D call: TRBD1 (5 bases). CDR1 MNHEY and CDR2 SVGAGI come from the germline V gene. This CDR3 has 13 residues. Between the trimmed V and J ends, which lost 2 bases and 8 bases, there was a span of 10 bases. In DNA, the CDR3 is TGTGCCAGCAGTTACATAGGGGTTGATGAGCAGTTCTTC. Protein product: CASSYIGVDEQFF.

The chain couples TRBV6-5 to TRBJ2-7; TRBD2 agrees at 10 bases. Germline V gene sequence: CDR1 MNHEY, CDR2 SVGAGI. The CDR3 totals 15 residues. The V gene end was trimmed by 4 bases and the J gene end by 7 bases; junction bases not matched to a gene: 10. CDR3 nucleotide sequence: TGTGCCAGCAGTTTTAAGCGGGGGGGCTATAGGGAGCAGTACTTC. This sequence encodes CASSFKRGGYREQYF.

V usage is TRBV27 and J usage is TRBJ2-3, with 10 bases that match TRBD2. J was trimmed by 0 bases and V by 6 bases; bases with no gene match: 6. Germline CDR1 and CDR2: MNHEY and SMNVEV (reference sequence). There are 16 residues in the CDR3. Here the CDR3 DNA reads TGTGCCAGCAGAACGACTAGCGGGCTCAGCACAGATACGCAGTATTTT. This encodes CASRTTSGLSTDTQYF.

J is TRBJ2-7 and V is TRBV29-1, with 9 positions matching TRBD1. Germline V lookup: CDR1 SQVTM, CDR2 ANQGSEA. V lost 4 bases to trimming and J lost 1 base; unmatched junction nucleotides: 5. The CDR3 is 14 amino acids. In nucleotides, the CDR3 is TGCAGCGTTGGAGAACAGGGGGCATCCTACGAGCAGTACTTC. Translation: CSVGEQGASYEQYF.

The chain carries TRBV6-2 or TRBV6-3 and TRBJ2-7; no reliable D call. This CDR3 comprises 11 residues. V lost 2 bases, J lost 6 bases, and 5 bases lay in between. CDR1 and CDR2 (germline): MNHEY, SVGEGT. The CDR3 DNA reads as TGTGCCAGCAGTTACCCCCGCGAGCAGTACTTC. This gives the protein CASSYPREQYF.

V is TRBV6-4 and J is TRBJ1-4; D may be TRBD1 (5 bases). V dropped 4 bases and J dropped 0 bases, with 15 bases sitting between them. Looked up from germline, CDR1 is MRHNA and CDR2 is SNTAGT. This CDR3 comprises 17 residues. The CDR3 region is CASSGSGLSPTNEKLFF. DNA for the CDR3: TGTGCCAGCAGTGGATCAGGGTTGTCCCCAACTAATGAAAAACTGTTTTTT.

This rearrangement joins TRBV7-6 to TRBJ2-1; TRBD2 matches 7 bases. V was clipped by 2 bases and J by 8 bases; unmatched bases: 3. This CDR3 contains 13 residues. Germline V gene sequence: CDR1 SGHVS, CDR2 FNYEAQ. DNA for the CDR3: TGTGCCAGCAGCTTATTTCGGGGGGATGAGCAGTTCTTC. Its protein product is CASSLFRGDEQFF.

The chain links TRBV5-1 to TRBJ2-1; unclear D gene. This CDR3 is built from 15 residues. CDR1 SGHRS and CDR2 YFSETQ come from the germline V gene. V dropped 0 bases and J dropped 1 base, with 8 bases sitting between them. The CDR3 loop is CASSLVLLSYNEQFF. The DNA of the CDR3 is TGCGCCAGCAGCTTGGTTTTACTATCCTACAATGAGCAGTTCTTC.

Points on this clone: This sample includes further DNA sequences coding for the same CDR3. The chain recombines TRBV6-5 with TRBJ1-4; 9 positions agree with TRBD1. The length of the CDR3 is 14 residues. Germline assignment: CDR1 MNHEY and CDR2 SVGAGI. V shed 6 bases, J shed 6 bases, and the junction held 5 bases outside the gene matches. CDR3 nucleotides: TGTGCCAGCAGGGGACAGGGCCGCCATGAAAAACTGTTTTTT. This encodes CASRGQGRHEKLFF.

The chain links TRBV7-6 to TRBJ1-3; D is possibly TRBD1 (5 bases). CDR3 length: 16 residues. The V gene lost 3 bases and the J gene lost 2 bases, with 14 bases spanning the gap. The V gene's germline CDR1 is SGHVS and CDR2 FNYEAQ. The CDR3 sequence is CASSFGGPEPGNTIYF. The CDR3 bases are TGTGCCAGCAGCTTCGGGGGTCCAGAGCCTGGAAACACCATATATTTT.

The chain is built from TRBV18 and TRBJ2-4, with unresolved D. In germline, CDR1 is KGHSH, CDR2 LQKENI. V dropped 6 bases and J dropped 0 bases, with 12 bases sitting between them. CDR3 length: 15 residues. CDR3 sequence (DNA): TGTGCCAGCTCCCGAAGAGAACTAGCCAAAAACATTCAGTACTTC. Translation gives CASSRRELAKNIQYF. Full variable domain (outside the CDR3, taken from reference TRBV18 and TRBJ2-4): NAGVMQNPRHLVRRRGQEARLRCSPMKGHSHVYWYRQLPEEGLKFMVYLQKENIIDESGMPKERFSAEFPKEGPSILRIQQVVRGDSAAYFCASSRRELAKNIQYFGAGTRLSVL.

This clone was seen just once. The J gene is TRBJ2-2, the V gene TRBV10-3; TRBD2 might be the D (7 bases). The ends were cut back, 7 bases at V and 1 base at J, with 10 bases in the middle. The CDR3 is 14 residues long. Germline CDR1 reads ENHRY; CDR2 reads SYGVKD. The CDR3: CAIKGGRNTGELFF. In nucleotides, the CDR3 is TGTGCCATCAAGGGGGGGCGGAACACCGGGGAGCTGTTTTTT.

The rearrangement links TRBV18 to TRBJ1-2; 9 bases are a match to TRBD1. The CDR3 runs 18 residues. Germline V lookup: CDR1 KGHSH, CDR2 LQKENI. Germline trimming cut 1 base from V and 2 bases from J; bases unmatched to any gene: 11. The CDR3 protein is CASSPLTTPGQGNYGYTF. CDR3 nucleotides: TGTGCCAGCTCACCACTTACAACCCCGGGACAGGGAAACTATGGCTACACCTTC.

V gene TRBV5-1 combines with J gene TRBJ2-1, with TRBD1 identical over 9 bases. CDR1 and CDR2 from the germline V gene are SGHRS and YFSETQ. The CDR3 is 20 residues long. J was trimmed by 6 bases and V by 4 bases; bases with no gene match: 23. The CDR3 sequence: CASSKFGAVSRDREVNEQFF. The CDR3 coding sequence is TGCGCCAGCAGCAAATTTGGGGCTGTATCCCGGGACAGGGAAGTCAATGAGCAGTTCTTC.